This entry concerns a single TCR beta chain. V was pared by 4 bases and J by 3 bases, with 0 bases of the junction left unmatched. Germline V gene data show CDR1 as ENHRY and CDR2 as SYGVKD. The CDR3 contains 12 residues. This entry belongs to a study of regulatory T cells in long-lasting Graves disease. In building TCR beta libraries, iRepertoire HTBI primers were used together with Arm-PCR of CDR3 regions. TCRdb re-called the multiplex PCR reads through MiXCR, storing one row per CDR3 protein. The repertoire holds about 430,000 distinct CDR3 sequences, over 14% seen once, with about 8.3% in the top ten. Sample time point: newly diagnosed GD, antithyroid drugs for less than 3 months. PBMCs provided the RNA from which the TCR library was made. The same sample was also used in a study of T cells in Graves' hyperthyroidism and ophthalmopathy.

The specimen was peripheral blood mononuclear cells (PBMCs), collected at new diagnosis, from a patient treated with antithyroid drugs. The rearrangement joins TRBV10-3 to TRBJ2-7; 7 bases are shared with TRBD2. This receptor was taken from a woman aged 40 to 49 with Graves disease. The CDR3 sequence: CAISGTSYEQYF. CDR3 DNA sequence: TGTGCCATCAGTGGGACTAGCTACGAGCAGTACTTC.